This entry is about one T cell receptor (beta chain). The antigen remains unidentified. Other DNA sequences in the sample encode the same CDR3. The source of the sample is a study of shared clonotypes between healthy human individuals. About the study: CD4 naive and memory got three plates each, CD8 naive two, CD8 memory one. Regarding the study as a whole: Clonotypes not shared had lower generation probabilities than those common to all four donors.

Everyone who donated was a Caucasian adult who lived in Nashville, Tennessee. There are 11 residues in the CDR3. The V gene lost 2 bases and the J gene lost 4 bases, with 2 bases spanning the gap. CDR1 and CDR2 (germline): MDHEN, SYDVKM. This table comes from immunoSEQ multiplex PCR, and its TCRdb copy is limited to in-frame clones, with some not included. The table includes about 1 million clones, approximately 68% detected once. The sample consisted of memory CD4+ T cells sorted from blood. This sample's subset: CD45RA-negative fraction. The source is a man aged 18 to 30 in good health. V and J are TRBV28 and TRBJ1-1; no firm D call. The DNA of the CDR3 is TGTGCCAGCAGTTTAGGCACTGAAGCTTTCTTT. Residues: CASSLGTEAFF.